These 17 T cell receptor beta chains originate from one sample sequenced in a study of tumor-infiltrating lymphocytes in primary liver carcinoma. Joint extraction of RNA and DNA used roughly 19-33 mg of bulk tissue that was unsorted. Making TCR beta cDNA involved approximately 510 ng total RNA and a constant-region primer. Employing slightly modified ARM-PCR, three nested multiplex PCR rounds were run, and these gave rise to the TCR beta libraries. The opening two PCR rounds, about 11 cycles each, paired TRBV1-TRBV30 forward primers with a C-beta reverse primer. MiXCR, run by TCRdb on the multiplex PCR reads, gives a single entry per CDR3 protein. Seen here are some 30,000 distinct CDR3 sequences, around 66% observed once, and the top ten hold around a third. Sequenced sample: liver tumor tissue from sampling region 3. Subset meaning: tumor region T3, left-lateral pole. These receptor sequences come from a woman aged 25 to 39 with primary liver carcinoma and hepatitis B virus infection.

A few counts support this clonotype. Here the CDR3 omits its conserved ending phenylalanine or tryptophan, so a read error is the likely source. The chain couples TRBV10-3 to TRBJ2-1; tentatively, D is TRBD2 (6 bases). The CDR3 covers 16 residues. Germline CDR1 reads ENHRY; CDR2 reads SYGVKD. The V end lost 0 bases, the J end lost 2 bases, and 11 bases lay between the germline ends. CDR3 sequence (DNA): TGTGCCATCAGTGAGTCAATGGCGGGAACCTACAATGAGCAGTTCCTC. Protein: CAISESMAGTYNEQFL.

Regarding this clonotype: Since no conserved phenylalanine or tryptophan closes the CDR3, a read error is the likely cause. The chain uses TRBV11-2 and TRBJ1-6; maybe TRBD1 (5 bases). The CDR3 totals 15 residues. The germline V gene encodes CDR1 SGHAT and CDR2 FQNNGV. The CDR3 reads CVSSLDPGRNSPLHV. The CDR3 DNA follows: TGTGTCAGCAGCTTAGATCCAGGGAGGAATTCACCCCTCCACGTT.

To note about this clonotype: The missing conserved phenylalanine or tryptophan at the end of this CDR3 makes a read error likely. This rearrangement joins TRBV4-3 to TRBJ2-2, with 13 positions matching TRBD2. The germline CDR1 and CDR2 sequences are LGHNA and YSLEER. The CDR3 covers 19 residues. The CDR3 bases are TGCGCCGGCAGCGTACTAGCGGGAGGGCCCCGTTCGATCACCGGGGAGCTGTTTTTG. Protein product: CAGSVLAGGPRSITGELFL.

This clonotype came up many times. The chain couples TRBV2 to TRBJ2-1; 8 bases match TRBD2. With 5 bases clipped from V and 11 bases from J, the junction kept 5 bases outside the gene matches. CDR3 length equals 12 residues. Germline lookup yields CDR1 SNHLY and CDR2 FYNNEI. The CDR3 protein is CASSQLAGKQFF. The CDR3 DNA follows: TGTGCCAGCAGTCAGTTAGCGGGAAAGCAGTTCTTC.

The chain links TRBV4-2 to TRBJ2-2, with D perhaps being TRBD1 or TRBD2 (5 bases each). This CDR3 has 16 residues. In germline, CDR1 is LGHNA, CDR2 YNFKEQ. For the CDR3, the DNA is TGTGTCATCAACCAGACCGGGACCAAGGAACTTGGGGAGCTGTTTTTT. Protein product: CVINQTGTKELGELFF.

This clonotype was recorded a few times. It is likely a read error, because the conserved phenylalanine at the end of the CDR3 is missing. The DNA is left out, because the CDR3 cannot be placed on it with certainty; the CDR3 is given as TCRdb lists it. The chain is built from TRBV6-2 or TRBV6-3 and TRBJ2-7; TRBD2 is the table's D call and was not checked against the DNA. The CDR3 spans 15 residues, counting both ends. The germline CDR1 and CDR2 sequences are MNHEY and SVGEGT. CDR3 sequence reads: CASSYPGTSGYEKYY.

The chain employs TRBV30 and TRBJ2-1, with 9 bases that match TRBD1. Germline V gene lookup returns CDR1 GTSNPN and CDR2 SVGIG (reference sequence). The CDR3 extends over 14 amino acids. V lost 3 bases, J lost 12 bases, and 12 bases stayed unmatched. The CDR3 sequence is CAWSSGQGFGGQFF. The CDR3, as DNA: TGTGCCTGGAGCTCGGGACAGGGATTTGGTGGGCAGTTCTTC.

This chain links TRBV11-2 with TRBJ1-6; TRBD1 is a possible D gene (5 bases). V dropped 1 base and J dropped 7 bases, with 11 bases sitting between them. The CDR3 has 15 amino acids. Germline-derived CDR1 and CDR2 are SGHAT and FQNNGV. The CDR3 reads CASSLGPGTNSPLHF. DNA for the CDR3: TGTGCCAGCAGCTTAGGCCCGGGGACCAATTCACCCCTCCACTTT.

Worth noting for this clonotype: Sequence at one end of the junction differs from germline and may be a read error. This rearrangement joins TRBV7-9 to TRBJ1-1; no firm D call. CDR1 is SEHNR, CDR2 FQNEAQ, per germline (reference sequence). The CDR3 sequence is 12 residues long. This CDR3 reads CDSGTSNTETFF. Here the CDR3 DNA reads TGTGACAGTGGTACTTCAAACACTGAAACTTTCTTT.

Remarks on this clonotype: A read error may account for a junction end that differs from germline. The V and J genes are TRBV5-6 and TRBJ1-1; a weak D match, TRBD1 (5 bases). The germline CDR1 and CDR2 sequences are SGHDT and YYEEEE. The CDR3 has 15 amino acids. The CDR3 reads CASSLVGEVSAEAFF. The CDR3 coding sequence is TGTGCCAGCAGCTTGGTGGGGGAGGTGAGCGCTGAAGCTTTCTTC.

Turning to this clonotype: A read error may account for a junction end that differs from germline. This sequence joins TRBV11-2 and TRBJ2-5; tentatively, D is TRBD1 (6 bases). Germline V gene data show CDR1 as SGHAT and CDR2 as FQNNGV. The CDR3 loop spans 14 amino acids. CDR3 coding DNA: TGTGCCGGCAGCTGGAGAGAGGGGGAAGGGAGCCAGTACTTC. It translates to CAGSWREGEGSQYF.

This clonotype was seen many times. V is TRBV5-1 and J is TRBJ2-2; D may be TRBD1 (6 bases). This CDR3 has 15 residues. The germline V gene encodes CDR1 SGHRS and CDR2 YFSETQ. V was shortened by 2 bases and J by 4 bases, with 12 bases between the two germline ends. This CDR3 reads CASSLGQRSTGELFF. The DNA for the CDR3 is TGCGCCAGCAGCTTAGGACAGAGAAGCACCGGGGAGCTGTTTTTT.

Regarding this clonotype: A read error may explain this, as a much larger clone is one base away. V and J are TRBV11-3 and TRBJ2-1; 8 bases line up with TRBD2. The CDR3 consists of 15 residues. The V gene end was trimmed by 4 bases and the J gene end by 8 bases; junction bases not matched to a gene: 10. The germline gives CDR1 SGHNT, CDR2 YENEEA. CDR3: CASSSTGTRSHEQFF. The CDR3 DNA is TGTGCCAGCAGCTCAACCGGGACTAGAAGCCATGAGCAGTTCTTC.

At least ten counts were recorded for this clonotype. CDR3 DNA sequence: TGTGCCAGCAGCGCGCCCTGGACAGGGTCTGATGAAAAACTGTTTTTT. It is translated as CASSAPWTGSDEKLFF. The chain employs TRBV11-2 and TRBJ1-4; TRBD1 aligns across 8 bases. The CDR3 consists of 16 residues. Germline loops: CDR1 SGHAT, CDR2 FQNNGV. J lost 6 bases, V lost 5 bases, and 11 bases had no gene match.

With regard to this clonotype: An end of the junction differs from the germline gene, which may be a read error. The V and J genes are TRBV29-1 and TRBJ2-1; TRBD1 might be the D (6 bases). The germline gives CDR1 SQVTM, CDR2 ANQGSEA. The CDR3 is made up of 12 amino acids. CDR3 residues: CRALRDNNEQLF. CDR3 sequence (DNA): TGCAGGGCCCTAAGGGACAACAATGAGCAGCTCTTC.

About this clonotype: A read error may account for a junction end that differs from germline. The chain uses TRBV28 and TRBJ2-1; TRBD1 might be the D (6 bases). The CDR3 has 16 residues. Germline V CDR1 and CDR2: MDHEN, SYDVKM. CDR3 coding DNA: TGTGCCAGCAGTTTCGAGGGGTGGCAGGGGTGGTATGAGCAGCTCTTC. Encoded protein: CASSFEGWQGWYEQLF.

V and J are TRBV6-5 and TRBJ2-7; the D is unclear. The V end lost 2 bases, the J end lost 0 bases, and 11 bases lay between the germline ends. This CDR3 region has 15 residues. Germline V gene data show CDR1 as MNHEY and CDR2 as SVGAGI. CDR3 residues: CASSYEENSSYEQYF. CDR3 DNA sequence: TGTGCCAGCAGTTACGAGGAGAACAGCTCCTACGAGCAGTACTTC.